This T cell receptor beta chain was captured in a study of CD8 T cells in Susac syndrome. Germline values: CDR1 SGHTA, CDR2 FQGTGA. This CDR3 region has 15 residues. V gave up 3 bases and J gave up 6 bases; unmatched junction bases: 3. An amount of RNA that ranged from roughly 0.45 to 1 ug was reverse transcribed with random hexamers. An immunoSEQ multiplex PCR generated amplified TCR beta CDR3 products spanning 54 Vbeta and 13 Jbeta. Via MiXCR, TCRdb re-called the immunoSEQ multiplex PCR reads, giving one row per CDR3 protein. The sample has 150,000 to 200,000 distinct CDR3 sequences, approximately 94% seen once.

Material for sequencing was CD4+ T cells from PBMCs. The chain combines TRBV7-3 with TRBJ2-2; 11 bases are shared with TRBD1. This clonotype was sampled from a human donor with multiple sclerosis. CDR3 nucleotide sequence: TGTGCCAGCAGCTTGGGGACAGGGGGACCCGGGGAGCTGTTTTTT. The encoded protein is CASSLGTGGPGELFF.